These T cell receptor beta chains were read from a single sample in a study of blood T cell repertoires in COVID-19. TCRdb's copy holds only in-frame clones and misses some; the assay was immunoSEQ multiplex PCR. The data contain approximately 280,000 clones, 85% of them singletons. The sample taken for sequencing was peripheral blood. Receptors were obtained from a man aged 45-65 years with active or convalescent COVID-19. The CDR3 runs from the conserved cysteine through the conserved F or W. The D gene is left open where the match is weak. Clone size, where shown, is once, few, many, or a class for clones that have expanded.

J gene: TRBJ1-1; CDR3 length: 13; clone size: NA; V gene: TRBV7-9; D gene: NA; CDR3 protein: CASSLGQPTEAFF; CDR3 DNA: TGTGCCAGCAGCTTAGGACAGCCCACTGAAGCTTTCTTT
J gene: TRBJ1-5; CDR3 length: 15; clone size: NA; V gene: TRBV6-5; D gene: NA; CDR3 protein: CASSSFQGRDQPQHF; CDR3 DNA: TGTGCCAGCAGTTCGTTTCAGGGCCGGGATCAGCCCCAGCATTTT
J gene: TRBJ2-1; CDR3 length: 15; clone size: NA; V gene: TRBV7-9; D gene: TRBD2; CDR3 protein: CASSLSGTSYNEQFF; CDR3 DNA: TGTGCCAGCAGTCTTAGCGGGACCTCCTACAATGAGCAGTTCTTC
J gene: TRBJ1-2; CDR3 length: 15; clone size: many; V gene: TRBV18; D gene: TRBD1; CDR3 protein: CASSPLATGDYGYTF; CDR3 DNA: TGTGCCAGCTCACCCCTTGCGACAGGGGACTATGGCTACACCTTC
J gene: TRBJ2-3; CDR3 length: 11; clone size: NA; V gene: TRBV20-1; D gene: NA; CDR3 protein: CSVPLGGAQYF; CDR3 DNA: TGCAGTGTCCCACTAGGCGGAGCGCAGTATTTT
J gene: TRBJ1-2; CDR3 length: 13; clone size: NA; V gene: TRBV7-9; D gene: NA; CDR3 protein: CASSFRDTLGYTF; CDR3 DNA: TGTGCCAGCAGCTTTAGGGACACCCTTGGCTACACCTTC
J gene: TRBJ2-1; CDR3 length: 17; clone size: once; V gene: TRBV21-1; D gene: NA; CDR3 protein: CASSKRRPGSSYNEQFF; CDR3 DNA: TGTGCCAGCAGCAAACGGCGTCCGGGGAGCTCCTACAATGAGCAGTTCTTC
J gene: TRBJ2-5; CDR3 length: 16; clone size: NA; V gene: TRBV28; D gene: NA; CDR3 protein: CASSPWRRSLQETQYF; CDR3 DNA: TGTGCCAGCAGTCCCTGGAGGCGCTCACTTCAAGAGACCCAGTACTTC
J gene: TRBJ2-2; CDR3 length: 14; clone size: NA; V gene: TRBV9; D gene: NA; CDR3 protein: CASSVGGSTGELFF; CDR3 DNA: TGTGCCAGCAGCGTAGGTGGGAGCACCGGGGAGCTGTTTTTT
J gene: TRBJ2-4; CDR3 length: 15; clone size: NA; V gene: TRBV5-1; D gene: NA; CDR3 protein: CASSLNGVALGIQYF; CDR3 DNA: TGCGCCAGCTCCCTCAACGGGGTGGCGTTGGGCATTCAGTACTTC
J gene: TRBJ2-5; CDR3 length: 14; clone size: NA; V gene: TRBV5-1; D gene: TRBD1; CDR3 protein: CASSSGQGRETQYF; CDR3 DNA: TGCGCCAGCAGCTCCGGACAGGGTAGAGAGACCCAGTACTTC
J gene: TRBJ2-1; CDR3 length: 12; clone size: NA; V gene: TRBV14; D gene: NA; CDR3 protein: CASSQDTREQFF; CDR3 DNA: TGTGCCAGCAGCCAAGATACGCGGGAGCAGTTCTTC
J gene: TRBJ2-7; CDR3 length: 15; clone size: NA; V gene: TRBV5-1; D gene: TRBD2; CDR3 protein: CASSSGGSGSEEQYF; CDR3 DNA: TGCGCCAGCAGCTCAGGAGGTAGCGGGAGTGAAGAGCAGTACTTC
J gene: TRBJ2-7; CDR3 length: 14; clone size: NA; V gene: TRBV4-2; D gene: NA; CDR3 protein: CASSQETGPYEQYF; CDR3 DNA: TGTGCCAGCAGCCAGGAGACTGGTCCCTACGAGCAGTACTTC
J gene: TRBJ1-2; CDR3 length: 13; clone size: NA; V gene: TRBV12-3/TRBV12-4; D gene: NA; CDR3 protein: CASSLSGAGGYTF; CDR3 DNA: TGTGCCAGCAGCTTGTCAGGGGCGGGCGGCTACACCTTC
J gene: TRBJ1-6; CDR3 length: 16; clone size: NA; V gene: TRBV3-1/TRBV3-2; D gene: NA; CDR3 protein: CASSQDTGIDNSPLHF; CDR3 DNA: TGTGCCAGCAGCCAAGATACAGGAATTGATAATTCACCCCTCCACTTT
J gene: TRBJ2-1; CDR3 length: 15; clone size: NA; V gene: TRBV27; D gene: TRBD2; CDR3 protein: CASSVRAGSGASEFF; CDR3 DNA: TGTGCCAGCAGTGTAAGAGCGGGAAGCGGTGCTAGTGAGTTCTTC
J gene: TRBJ2-5; CDR3 length: 15; clone size: NA; V gene: TRBV5-1; D gene: NA; CDR3 protein: CASSSGGTVEETQYF; CDR3 DNA: TGCGCCAGCAGCTCGGGGGGGACAGTAGAAGAGACCCAGTACTTC
J gene: TRBJ1-1; CDR3 length: 13; clone size: NA; V gene: TRBV12-3/TRBV12-4; D gene: NA; CDR3 protein: CASSLIASTEAFF; CDR3 DNA: TGTGCCAGCAGCCTTATAGCGTCCACTGAAGCTTTCTTT
J gene: TRBJ2-1; CDR3 length: 16; clone size: few; V gene: TRBV18; D gene: NA; CDR3 protein: CASSPPSGRIESEQFF; CDR3 DNA: TGTGCCAGCTCCCCCCCCTCCGGGAGAATTGAAAGTGAGCAGTTCTTC
J gene: TRBJ1-6; CDR3 length: 13; clone size: NA; V gene: TRBV19; D gene: TRBD1; CDR3 protein: CASRDRGNSPLHF; CDR3 DNA: TGTGCCAGTAGGGACAGGGGGAATTCACCCCTCCACTTT
J gene: TRBJ2-5; CDR3 length: 15; clone size: NA; V gene: TRBV14; D gene: TRBD2; CDR3 protein: CASSQALWGGETQYF; CDR3 DNA: TGTGCCAGCAGCCAAGCCCTTTGGGGGGGAGAGACCCAGTACTTC
J gene: TRBJ2-1; CDR3 length: 13; clone size: NA; V gene: TRBV20-1; D gene: NA; CDR3 protein: CSASVSRVNEQFF; CDR3 DNA: TGCAGTGCTAGTGTTAGCAGGGTCAATGAGCAGTTCTTC
J gene: TRBJ2-1; CDR3 length: 17; clone size: once; V gene: TRBV11-2; D gene: TRBD2; CDR3 protein: CASSPEFWRESYNEQFF; CDR3 DNA: TGTGCCAGCAGCCCCGAGTTTTGGCGGGAGAGCTACAATGAGCAGTTCTTC
J gene: TRBJ2-3; CDR3 length: 15; clone size: once; V gene: TRBV4-2; D gene: TRBD2; CDR3 protein: CASSPLAGGTDTQYF; CDR3 DNA: TGTGCCAGCAGCCCCTTAGCGGGAGGCACAGATACGCAGTATTTT
J gene: TRBJ2-3; CDR3 length: 15; clone size: NA; V gene: TRBV4-1; D gene: NA; CDR3 protein: CASTLGQGSTDTQYF; CDR3 DNA: TGCGCCAGCACCTTGGGGCAGGGGAGCACAGATACGCAGTATTTT
J gene: TRBJ2-3; CDR3 length: 22; clone size: NA; V gene: TRBV23-1; D gene: TRBD2; CDR3 protein: CASSLNRLSGRCSVDSTDTQYF; CDR3 DNA: TGCGCCAGCAGTCTAAATCGGCTTAGCGGGAGATGTTCGGTTGATAGCACAGATACGCAGTATTTT
J gene: TRBJ1-1; CDR3 length: 11; clone size: NA; V gene: TRBV25-1; D gene: NA; CDR3 protein: CASRQAMTAFF; CDR3 DNA: TGTGCCAGCCGGCAGGCAATGACGGCTTTCTTT
J gene: TRBJ2-3; CDR3 length: 15; clone size: once; V gene: TRBV30; D gene: NA; CDR3 protein: CAWTPADSLTDTQYF; CDR3 DNA: TGTGCCTGGACCCCAGCAGACTCTTTAACAGATACGCAGTATTTT
J gene: TRBJ2-1; CDR3 length: 17; clone size: NA; V gene: TRBV7-3; D gene: TRBD2; CDR3 protein: CASSFAGGLAGHNEQFF; CDR3 DNA: TGTGCCAGCAGCTTCGCCGGGGGACTAGCGGGGCACAATGAGCAGTTCTTC
J gene: TRBJ1-5; CDR3 length: 15; clone size: NA; V gene: TRBV19; D gene: NA; CDR3 protein: CASSLTQWGNQPQHF; CDR3 DNA: TGTGCCAGTAGCCTGACACAATGGGGCAATCAGCCCCAGCATTTT
J gene: TRBJ2-4; CDR3 length: 16; clone size: NA; V gene: TRBV19; D gene: NA; CDR3 protein: CASSSADLFSKNIQYF; CDR3 DNA: TGTGCCAGTAGTTCGGCAGACTTGTTCTCCAAAAACATTCAGTACTTC
J gene: TRBJ2-2; CDR3 length: 15; clone size: once; V gene: TRBV30; D gene: TRBD2; CDR3 protein: CACRCGRPNTGELFF; CDR3 DNA: TGTGCCTGTAGATGCGGGAGGCCGAACACCGGGGAGCTGTTTTTT
J gene: TRBJ2-1; CDR3 length: 16; clone size: NA; V gene: TRBV6-2/TRBV6-3; D gene: NA; CDR3 protein: CASSALGTRQGSEQFF; CDR3 DNA: TGTGCCAGCAGCGCTTTAGGGACTAGACAGGGCAGTGAGCAGTTCTTC
J gene: TRBJ2-7; CDR3 length: 14; clone size: NA; V gene: TRBV3-1/TRBV3-2; D gene: TRBD2; CDR3 protein: CASSQGGRAHEQYF; CDR3 DNA: TGTGCCAGCAGCCAGGGCGGGAGGGCCCACGAGCAGTACTTC